This entry lists 29 T cell receptor beta chains sequenced from one sample in a study of T-cell reconstitution after alpha-beta-depleted transplantation in children. Unique molecular identifiers were incorporated when the TCRbeta library was constructed. TCRdb re-derived calls from the PCR reads in MiXCR, one entry per CDR3 protein. The sample includes 440,000 or so distinct CDR3 sequences, around 9.9% seen only once; the top ten take roughly 5.5%. Sequencing was performed on PBMCs from the stem cell graft donor, taken from the stem cell graft. These receptors were taken from a human donor who donated a stem cell graft to a child with acute myeloid leukemia.

This clonotype was seen a few times. CDR3 sequence (DNA): TGCGCCAGCAGAGAACAGCAAGAGACCCAGTACTTC. Translated: CASREQQETQYF. The chain couples TRBV5-1 to TRBJ2-5; no clear D gene. This CDR3 contains 12 residues. Trimming left V 5 bases short and J 2 bases short, with 7 bases between. Germline assignment: CDR1 SGHRS and CDR2 YFSETQ.

This clonotype has just a few counts. The chain has TRBV7-2 and TRBJ2-1; 9 nucleotides agree with TRBD1. The CDR3 runs 13 residues. The junction had 7 bases not matched to a gene; V was cut back by 1 base and J by 15 bases. Germline values: CDR1 SGHTA, CDR2 FQGNSA. The chain's CDR3 is CASSLDRGRKGFF. CDR3 sequence (DNA): TGTGCCAGCAGCTTAGACAGGGGGCGCAAGGGGTTCTTC.

There are many counts of this clonotype. The J gene is TRBJ2-5, the V gene TRBV5-1; D remains unclear. Germline loops: CDR1 SGHRS, CDR2 YFSETQ. Deletions cut 6 bases from V and 3 bases from J, with 6 bases between. This CDR3 region has 11 residues. The DNA of the CDR3 is TGCGCCAGCAATACGGAAGAGACCCAGTACTTC. This sequence encodes CASNTEETQYF.

The chain joins TRBV7-3 to TRBJ2-1; TRBD1 might be the D (6 bases). The V and J ends lost 5 bases and 1 base respectively, with 12 bases between them. CDR1 and CDR2 from the germline V gene are SGHTA and FQGTGA. This CDR3 is 15 amino acids long. The DNA of the CDR3 is TGTGCCAGCAGCCCGGAACAGGGATCCTACAATGAGCAGTTCTTC. Its protein is CASSPEQGSYNEQFF.

The chain couples TRBV6-2 or TRBV6-3 to TRBJ2-1, with 9 bases that match TRBD1. Germline V gives CDR1 MNHEY, CDR2 SVGEGT. The CDR3 covers 11 residues. Trimming removed 6 bases from V and 9 bases from J; junction bases left unmatched: 0. The CDR3: CASRQGAEQFF. The CDR3, as DNA: TGTGCCAGCAGACAGGGGGCTGAGCAGTTCTTC.

This clonotype was observed a handful of times. The chain employs TRBV3-1 and TRBJ1-6; possible D gene TRBD1, 6 bases. Germline V gene sequence: CDR1 LGHDT, CDR2 YNNKEL (reference sequence). This CDR3 region has 13 residues. V shed 1 base and J shed 10 bases, with 8 bases lying between them. CDR3 protein: CASSQGGGSPLHF. The CDR3 DNA follows: TGTGCCAGCAGCCAAGGCGGGGGCTCACCCCTCCACTTT.

At least ten counts were recorded for this clonotype. The chain recombines TRBV6-5 with TRBJ1-5, with D uncertain. V lost 2 bases and J lost 7, with 6 bases in between. The CDR3 is 12 amino acids. Looked up from germline, CDR1 is MNHEY and CDR2 is SVGAGI. The CDR3 reads CASSYPGQPQHF. As DNA, the CDR3 is TGTGCCAGCAGTTACCCGGGCCAGCCCCAGCATTTT.

This clonotype was counted a few times. The V call is TRBV10-2, the J call TRBJ2-1; the D gene is possibly TRBD2 (6 bases). Trimming shortened V by 6 bases and J by 4 bases, and 13 bases separated the two germline ends. The CDR3 covers 14 residues. Germline V lookup: CDR1 WSHSY, CDR2 SAAADI. This CDR3 is CASRRLVGYNEQFF. The CDR3 region has the DNA TGCGCCAGCAGAAGACTAGTGGGTTACAATGAGCAGTTCTTC.

This clonotype was seen more than once but under ten times. The chain links TRBV5-1 to TRBJ2-3; perhaps D is TRBD1 or TRBD2 (5 bases each). The CDR3 covers 15 residues. The V end was cut by 0 bases, the J end by 6 bases, with 14 bases between. CDR1 and CDR2 from the germline V gene are SGHRS and YFSETQ. The CDR3 loop is CASSLVGTPQDTQYF. CDR3 sequence (DNA): TGCGCCAGCAGCTTGGTCGGGACGCCCCAGGATACGCAGTATTTT.

This sequence joins TRBV20-1 and TRBJ1-6; D might be TRBD1 (5 bases). Germline-derived CDR1 and CDR2 are DFQATT and SNEGSKA (reference sequence). V was shortened by 1 base and J by 9 bases, with 10 bases between the two germline ends. The CDR3 is 13 amino acids. The CDR3, as DNA: TGCAGTGCTAGAGGCAGGGACCCTTCACCCCTCCACTTT. This translates into CSARGRDPSPLHF.

This clonotype occurred many times. V and J are TRBV5-1 and TRBJ1-6, with 8 bases aligning to TRBD1. This CDR3 has 14 amino acids. Germline V gene lookup returns CDR1 SGHRS and CDR2 YFSETQ. J gave up 10 bases and V 3 bases, and 6 bases lay outside the gene matches. CDR3 sequence (DNA): TGCGCCAGCAGCTCCAGGGGGCAGGAGTCACCCCTCCACTTT. Translating gives CASSSRGQESPLHF.

V and J are TRBV20-1 and TRBJ2-3; D might be TRBD2 (7 bases). Trimming shortened V by 6 bases and J by 5 bases, and 9 bases separated the two germline ends. Germline CDR1 DFQATT, CDR2 SNEGSKA (reference sequence). The CDR3 runs 11 residues. This chain's CDR3 is CSAGGQDTQYF. In DNA, the CDR3 is TGCAGTGCCGGGGGGCAAGATACGCAGTATTTT.

This clonotype was counted a few times. The chain employs TRBV6-2 or TRBV6-3 and TRBJ2-6; no definite D call. The V gene lost 0 bases and the J gene lost 1 base, with 4 bases spanning the gap. Germline V gene lookup returns CDR1 MNHEY and CDR2 SVGEGT. The CDR3 contains 15 residues. DNA of the CDR3: TGTGCCAGCAGTTACTCCGATTCTGGGGCCAACGTCCTGACTTTC. This gives the protein CASSYSDSGANVLTF.

The sample holds a few counts of this clonotype. The chain uses TRBV20-1 and TRBJ2-7; possibly TRBD1 for D (6 bases). V shed 6 bases and J shed 2 bases, with 14 bases lying between them. The V gene's germline CDR1 is DFQATT and CDR2 SNEGSKA (reference sequence). The CDR3 contains 13 residues. The CDR3, as DNA: TGCAGTGCACGCCGGGACAACGCCTACGAGCAGTACTTC. Translated, it gives CSARRDNAYEQYF.

The chain joins TRBV6-1 to TRBJ1-2; the match to TRBD1 covers 8 bases. V lost 6 bases to trimming and J lost 0 bases; unmatched junction nucleotides: 6. The CDR3 length is 15 residues. Germline CDR1 is MNHNS and CDR2 is SASEGT. CDR3 DNA: TGTGCCAGCAGCGCACAGGGGGGAGCTAACTATGGCTACACCTTC. Protein sequence: CASSAQGGANYGYTF.

The chain joins TRBV4-2 to TRBJ2-5; TRBD2 aligns across 10 bases. Germline values: CDR1 LGHNA, CDR2 YNFKEQ. V dropped 6 bases and J dropped 6; count of bases not matched to a gene: 22. This CDR3 is 19 amino acids long. CDR3 DNA: TGTGCCAGCAGTCTATTAGCGGGAGGATATTCCCCCGCTGGGCAGACCCAGTACTTC. Translated, it gives CASSLLAGGYSPAGQTQYF.

This sequence joins TRBV2 and TRBJ2-5; D is perhaps TRBD1 (6 bases). The CDR3 spans 16 residues. V shed 5 bases and J shed 2 bases, with 18 bases lying between them. Germline CDR1 reads SNHLY; CDR2 reads FYNNEI. The CDR3 here is CASSTGQGYRQETQYF. In DNA, the CDR3 is TGTGCCAGCAGTACGGGGCAGGGGTATCGACAAGAGACCCAGTACTTC.

This clonotype was detected a few times. The V gene is TRBV25-1, the J gene TRBJ2-5; 11 nucleotides match TRBD1. CDR3 length: 18 amino acids. Trimming removed 4 bases from V and 6 bases from J; junction bases left unmatched: 16. CDR1 MGHDK and CDR2 SYGVNS come from the germline V gene. The CDR3 is CASSGRTGGDEKWKTQYF. In nucleotides, the CDR3 is TGTGCCAGCAGTGGAAGGACAGGGGGCGACGAGAAATGGAAGACCCAGTACTTC.

The genes are TRBV20-1 and TRBJ2-7; 7 bases fit TRBD2. Trimming at V came to 6 bases and at J to 1 base, leaving 9 bases not matched to a gene. Germline values: CDR1 DFQATT, CDR2 SNEGSKA (reference sequence). This CDR3 comprises 14 residues. CDR3 bases: TGCAGTGCCGTCAAGGGAGCGGGATCCTACGAGCAGTACTTC. Its translation: CSAVKGAGSYEQYF.

There are many counts of this clonotype. V and J are TRBV12-3 or TRBV12-4 and TRBJ2-5; 7 bases fit TRBD1. Unmatched junction bases numbered 5, after V lost 3 bases and J lost 7 bases. The CDR3 is made up of 13 amino acids. DNA of the CDR3: TGTGCCAGCAGTTTGGGGAGACAGGGGACCCAGTACTTC. Translation: CASSLGRQGTQYF.

This clonotype was seen a handful of times. V is TRBV4-1 and J is TRBJ1-5; TRBD1 aligns across 9 bases. V trimming: 3 bases; J trimming: 5 bases; junction bases outside the gene matches: 5. CDR3 length: 15 residues. CDR1 MGHRA and CDR2 YSYEKL come from the germline V gene. CDR3 DNA sequence: TGCGCCAGCAGCCAGTGGACAGGGGCCCATCAGCCCCAGCATTTT. This gives the protein CASSQWTGAHQPQHF.

The J gene is TRBJ1-2, the V gene TRBV10-2; TRBD1 agrees at 7 bases. Germline V gene data show CDR1 as WSHSY and CDR2 as SAAADI. J gave up 4 bases and V 2 bases, and 7 bases lay outside the gene matches. The CDR3 consists of 15 residues. CDR3 DNA sequence: TGCGCCAGCAGTGAGGGGAGGGACAGATTCTATGGCTACACCTTC. As protein: CASSEGRDRFYGYTF.

The V call is TRBV5-1, the J call TRBJ2-3; TRBD2 is a possible D gene (6 bases). The CDR3 length is 15 residues. Between the trimmed V and J ends, which lost 5 bases and 0 bases, there was a span of 13 bases. Germline CDR1 is SGHRS and CDR2 is YFSETQ. This CDR3 reads CASRDRGSSTDTQYF. The CDR3 nucleotides are TGCGCCAGCAGGGACCGGGGGAGTAGCACAGATACGCAGTATTTT.

This sequence joins TRBV29-1 and TRBJ1-1; D gene ambiguous. The CDR3 has 13 amino acids. Trimming cost V 5 bases and J 0 bases, with 10 bases left between them. Germline lookup yields CDR1 SQVTM and CDR2 ANQGSEA. The CDR3 loop reads CSVIGNLNTEAFF. CDR3 DNA sequence: TGCAGCGTTATAGGTAATCTGAACACTGAAGCTTTCTTT. Full variable domain (remainder filled in from reference TRBV29-1 and TRBJ1-1): SAVISQKPSRDICQRGTSLTIQCQVDSQVTMMFWYRQQPGQSLTLIATANQGSEATYESGFVIDKFPISRPNLTFSTLTVSNMSPEDSSIYLCSVIGNLNTEAFFGQGTRLTVV.

This clonotype occurred a few times. The chain is built from TRBV6-1 and TRBJ1-5; D not resolved. The CDR3 sequence is 13 residues long. The germline CDR1 and CDR2 sequences are MNHNS and SASEGT. Trimming removed 6 bases at V and 2 bases at J, with 8 bases between. CDR3 loop: CASSGRGNQPQHF. The CDR3 DNA follows: TGTGCCAGCAGCGGACGGGGCAATCAGCCCCAGCATTTT.

The chain recombines TRBV20-1 with TRBJ2-7, with TRBD2 matching over 7 bases. The CDR3 totals 13 residues. The V segment lost 5 bases and the J segment 5 bases; nucleotides outside the gene matches: 9. Per germline, CDR1 DFQATT and CDR2 SNEGSKA (reference sequence). This CDR3 is CSAVTSFQDEQYF. The CDR3 DNA is TGCAGTGCTGTGACTAGCTTTCAGGACGAGCAGTACTTC.

The chain joins TRBV29-1 to TRBJ2-5; 7 nucleotides agree with TRBD1. CDR3 length equals 18 residues. V lost 4 bases to trimming and J lost 2 bases; unmatched junction nucleotides: 19. CDR1 and CDR2 (germline): SQVTM, ANQGSEA. CDR3 nucleotide sequence: TGCAGCGTTGTGTTCTTAGAAGGGGGCGAAGGTTTTCAAGAGACCCAGTACTTC. This encodes CSVVFLEGGEGFQETQYF.

Remarks on this clonotype: A much more abundant neighbour one base away suggests this may be a read error. The rearrangement uses TRBV5-1 and TRBJ1-1; D unclear. V was shortened by 4 bases and J by 3 bases, with 10 bases between the two germline ends. Germline-derived CDR1 and CDR2 are SGHRS and YFSETQ. The CDR3 contains 13 residues. The CDR3 DNA sequence: TGCGCCAGCAGCGATTATACGGACACTGAAGCTTTCTTT. Protein: CASSDYTDTEAFF.

This chain connects TRBV12-3 or TRBV12-4 to TRBJ1-1; D possibly corresponds to TRBD1 (6 bases). The ends were cut back, 4 bases at V and 4 bases at J, with 13 bases in the middle. The CDR3 extends over 14 amino acids. DNA of the CDR3: TGTGCCAGCAGTTCACAGGGTACGGGCACTGAAGCTTTCTTT. Amino acids: CASSSQGTGTEAFF.